This T cell receptor (beta chain) was sequenced for a study of early T cells in non-severe SARS-CoV-2 infection. Study-level information: The study sequenced bulk RNA from unsorted whole blood, with chains unpaired. Broader study findings: VDJdb matching skewed toward anti-spike CD8 responses, missing private and CD4 specificities.

Each cDNA molecule carried a unique molecular identifier. MiXCR was run by TCRdb on the 5' RACE reads, yielding one entry per CDR3 protein. The profile covers 50,000 to 60,000 distinct CDR3 sequences, with 7% to 10% appearing a single time and more than 20% taken by the ten largest. The CDR3 runs 15 residues. The germline V and J ends were trimmed by 3 bases and 0 bases, with 9 bases remaining between them. Germline-derived CDR1 and CDR2 are DFQATT and SNEGSKA (reference sequence). With respect to this clonotype: Antigen: not known.

The clonotype comes from an adult who was a healthcare worker with PCR-confirmed SARS-CoV-2 infection or an uninfected control (not recorded which). The V and J genes are TRBV20-1 and TRBJ1-6; no firm D call. The sequenced sample consisted of whole blood. The CDR3 region has the DNA TGCAGTGCTAGGAAGGCCATCTCCTATAATTCACCCCTCCACTTT. Translating gives CSARKAISYNSPLHF.